A selection of T cell receptor beta chains follows, all from one sample in a study of blood T cell repertoires in COVID-19. Sequencing used immunoSEQ multiplex PCR; TCRdb keeps in-frame clones, though not all of them. The sample consists of approximately 180,000 clones, approximately 87% of them appearing once. Source material: peripheral blood. The receptors shown here come from a woman aged 70-85 years with COVID-19, enrolled during active disease. Each CDR3 is given with its conserved first and last residue. The D gene is left open where the match is weak. Clone size is not always given. Where it is, it says once, few, many or a class for expanded clones.

TRBD2,-,TRBV28,TRBJ2-7,14,CASSGVGLHYEQYF,TGTGCCAGCAGTGGAGTGGGACTACACTACGAGCAGTACTTC
TRBD1,-,TRBV6-6,TRBJ2-1,14,CASSYKDRESEQFF,TGTGCCAGCAGTTACAAGGACAGGGAATCTGAGCAGTTCTTC
-,-,TRBV6-5,TRBJ1-5,15,CASNPRAGGHQPQHF,TGTGCCAGCAACCCCCGGGCGGGGGGTCATCAGCCCCAGCATTTT
-,-,TRBV21-1,TRBJ2-1,15,CANDRGSGLHNEQFF,TGTGCCAACGACAGGGGCAGTGGTCTACACAATGAGCAGTTCTTC
-,once,TRBV29-1,TRBJ2-3,12,CSVEKRVERRFF,TGCAGCGTTGAAAAGAGGGTCGAGAGGAGATTTTTT
-,-,TRBV9,TRBJ1-3,16,CASSGLTGGSGNTIYF,TGTGCCAGCAGCGGATTGACGGGGGGCTCCGGAAACACCATATATTTT
-,once,TRBV3-1/TRBV3-2,TRBJ1-1,15,CASSQGASLNTEAFF,TGTGCCAGCAGCCAAGGGGCGAGCCTGAACACTGAAGCTTTCTTT
-,-,TRBV19,TRBJ1-4,15,CASSTGTNNDEKLFF,TGTGCCAGTAGTACGGGGACAAACAATGATGAAAAACTGTTTTTT
-,-,TRBV5-5,TRBJ1-1,14,CASSAERVSTEAFF,TGTGCCAGCAGCGCGGAACGGGTGAGCACTGAAGCTTTCTTT
TRBD1,-,TRBV28,TRBJ1-1,15,CASSYWTGTNTEAFF,TGTGCCAGCAGTTACTGGACAGGGACCAACACTGAAGCTTTCTTT
TRBD2,-,TRBV7-2,TRBJ2-1,14,CASSREAAEIEQFF,TGTGCCAGCAGCCGGGAGGCAGCGGAAATTGAGCAGTTCTTC
-,once,TRBV7-9,TRBJ1-2,12,CASSPGDAGYTF,TGTGCCAGCAGTCCAGGGGATGCTGGCTACACCTTC
TRBD1,-,TRBV7-9,TRBJ2-5,14,CASSARDREETQYF,TGTGCCAGCAGCGCGCGGGACAGGGAAGAGACCCAGTACTTC
-,-,TRBV7-2,TRBJ1-5,15,CASSLYGNSNQPQHF,TGTGCCAGCAGCTTGTACGGGAATAGCAATCAGCCCCAGCATTTT
TRBD1,-,TRBV5-4,TRBJ2-7,11,CASTTGDEQYF,TGTGCCAGCACGACAGGGGACGAGCAGTACTTC
-,-,TRBV7-3,TRBJ2-1,14,CASSQSGVHNEQFF,TGTGCCAGCAGCCAGTCGGGAGTCCACAATGAGCAGTTCTTC
TRBD1,-,TRBV19,TRBJ2-7,14,CASSIGTGAHEQYF,TGTGCCAGTAGTATTGGGACAGGGGCCCACGAGCAGTACTTC
TRBD2,-,TRBV15,TRBJ2-1,15,CATAPSGNSYNEQFF,TGTGCCACCGCCCCTAGCGGAAACTCCTACAATGAGCAGTTCTTC
-,-,TRBV5-6,TRBJ2-2,13,CASSLLSPGELFF,TGTGCCAGCAGCTTGTTATCCCCCGGGGAGCTGTTTTTT
TRBD2,-,TRBV11-3,TRBJ2-1,16,CASSPRLAGGRNEQFF,TGTGCCAGCAGCCCCCGACTAGCGGGAGGACGGAATGAGCAGTTCTTC
-,-,TRBV14,TRBJ2-2,15,CASSQDSPNTGELFF,TGTGCCAGCAGCCAAGATTCCCCCAACACAGGGGAGCTGTTTTTT
TRBD2,-,TRBV6-2/TRBV6-3,TRBJ2-7,15,CASSRGTSGREEQYF,TGTGCCAGCAGTAGAGGGACTAGCGGGAGGGAAGAGCAGTACTTC
-,-,TRBV30,TRBJ2-7,12,CAWSASSYEQYF,TGTGCCTGGAGTGCTAGTTCCTACGAGCAGTACTTC
TRBD2,-,TRBV7-9,TRBJ2-7,14,CASSLVASGYEQYF,TGTGCCAGCAGCTTAGTGGCTAGCGGGTACGAGCAGTACTTC
-,-,TRBV10-3,TRBJ2-3,14,CAISAGLSTDTQYF,TGTGCCATCAGTGCGGGACTGAGTACAGATACGCAGTATTTT
-,-,TRBV6-2/TRBV6-3,TRBJ1-5,14,CASSYSGGNQPQHF,TGTGCCAGCAGTTACTCAGGCGGGAATCAGCCCCAGCATTTT
-,-,TRBV7-9,TRBJ1-2,12,CASSLPSGGYTF,TGTGCCAGCAGCCTACCCTCGGGAGGCTACACCTTC
TRBD1,-,TRBV27,TRBJ1-4,13,CASSLWSTGELFF,TGTGCCAGCAGTCTCTGGTCAACAGGGGAACTGTTTTTT
-,-,TRBV2,TRBJ1-5,13,CASSGQTVQPQHF,TGTGCCAGCAGTGGACAGACTGTTCAGCCCCAGCATTTT
TRBD2,-,TRBV15,TRBJ2-1,14,CATSQAGAYNEQFF,TGTGCCACCAGTCAGGCGGGGGCCTACAATGAGCAGTTCTTC
-,-,TRBV7-7,TRBJ1-5,18,CASSSRGPWDYSNQPQHF,TGTGCTAGCAGCTCTAGGGGTCCCTGGGATTATAGCAATCAGCCCCAGCATTTT
-,-,TRBV19,TRBJ1-2,13,CASSRGGIYGYTF,TGTGCCAGTAGTAGGGGCGGGATCTATGGCTACACCTTC
-,-,TRBV5-5,TRBJ2-7,14,CASSFDRGRYEQYF,TGTGCCAGCAGCTTTGACCGCGGTCGCTACGAGCAGTACTTC
-,-,TRBV10-3,TRBJ1-4,15,CAISESVQGNEKLFF,TGTGCCATCAGTGAGTCGGTCCAGGGGAATGAAAAACTGTTTTTT
-,-,TRBV30,TRBJ1-3,13,CAWSVWGGNTIYF,TGTGCCTGGAGTGTATGGGGCGGAAACACCATATATTTT
TRBD1,few,TRBV7-2,TRBJ1-2,14,CASSPDRGGISYTF,TGTGCCAGCAGCCCTGACAGGGGAGGAATCAGCTACACCTTC
TRBD2,-,TRBV5-1,TRBJ2-1,19,CASSSEPVFSGPSYNEQFF,TGCGCCAGCAGCTCCGAGCCGGTCTTTAGCGGGCCATCCTACAATGAGCAGTTCTTC
-,-,TRBV27,TRBJ2-7,14,CASRSTGGTYEQYF,TGTGCCAGTAGGTCTACTGGCGGGACCTACGAGCAGTACTTC
-,once,TRBV11-3,TRBJ2-7,15,CASSRHRGSFYEQYF,TGTGCCAGCAGCCGACACAGAGGGTCCTTTTACGAGCAGTACTTC
-,-,TRBV28,TRBJ2-7,15,CASRGSGTRDYEQYF,TGTGCCAGCAGGGGGTCCGGGACACGAGACTACGAGCAGTACTTC
TRBD2,-,TRBV7-8,TRBJ2-1,18,CASSFSYQGTSGSLEQFF,TGTGCCAGCAGCTTTTCCTATCAGGGGACTAGCGGGAGTCTCGAGCAGTTCTTC
TRBD1,-,TRBV10-3,TRBJ2-3,13,CAISGQGSDTQYF,TGTGCCATCAGCGGACAGGGTTCAGATACGCAGTATTTT
-,few,TRBV27,TRBJ1-1,13,CASSHRGFTEAFF,TGTGCCAGCAGCCATAGGGGGTTCACTGAAGCTTTCTTT
TRBD1,-,TRBV7-2,TRBJ2-5,14,CASSQGTGGETQYF,TGTGCCAGCAGCCAAGGGACAGGCGGGGAGACCCAGTACTTC
-,-,TRBV28,TRBJ1-2,15,CASSLATRDTYGYTF,TGTGCCAGCAGTTTGGCTACCCGGGACACCTATGGCTACACCTTC
TRBD2,few,TRBV11-3,TRBJ2-1,16,CASSLGTSGSDDEQFF,TGTGCCAGCAGCTTAGGGACTAGCGGGAGTGATGATGAGCAGTTCTTC
TRBD1,-,TRBV7-2,TRBJ1-2,16,CASSLMGQGMGYGYTF,TGTGCCAGCAGCTTAATGGGACAGGGTATGGGCTATGGCTACACCTTC
TRBD1,-,TRBV4-3,TRBJ2-7,14,CASSPGQGRNEQYF,TGCGCCAGCAGCCCGGGACAGGGTCGTAACGAGCAGTACTTC